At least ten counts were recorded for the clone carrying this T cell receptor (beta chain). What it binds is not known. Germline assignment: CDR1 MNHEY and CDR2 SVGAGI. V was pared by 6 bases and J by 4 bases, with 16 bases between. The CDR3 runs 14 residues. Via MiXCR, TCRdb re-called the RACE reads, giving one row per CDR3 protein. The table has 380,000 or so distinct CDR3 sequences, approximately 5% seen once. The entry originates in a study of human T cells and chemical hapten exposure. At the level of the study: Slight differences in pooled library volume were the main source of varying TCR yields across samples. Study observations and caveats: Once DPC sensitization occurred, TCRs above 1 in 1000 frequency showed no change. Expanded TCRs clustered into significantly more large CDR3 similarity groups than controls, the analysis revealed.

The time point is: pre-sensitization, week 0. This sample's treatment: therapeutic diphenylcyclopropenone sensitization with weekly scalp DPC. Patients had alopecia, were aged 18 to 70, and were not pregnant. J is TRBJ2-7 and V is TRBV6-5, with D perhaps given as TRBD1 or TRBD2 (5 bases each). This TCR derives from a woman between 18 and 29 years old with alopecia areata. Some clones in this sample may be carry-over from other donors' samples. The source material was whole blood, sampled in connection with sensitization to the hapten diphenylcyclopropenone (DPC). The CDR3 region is CASSPGTGRYEQYF. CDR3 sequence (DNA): TGTGCCAGCAGCCCGGGGACGGGTAGATACGAGCAGTACTTC.